This TCR beta chain comes out of a study of blood T cell repertoires in COVID-19 (TCRdb year 2020). In terms of the full investigation: Collaborator samples came from the United States, Italy and Spain and covered acute and convalescent phases of COVID-19. A de-identified subject ID, COVID-19 status, age in years and sex were almost always included in the sample metadata. The repertoires were released in a freely available public database meant as a resource for research on the immune response to SARS-CoV-2. The material from the prospective study consisted of cDNA or gDNA derived from T cells, B-cell-depleted T cells, or PBMCs. Deeply sampled blood TCRbeta repertoires from subjects exposed to, actively infected with, or recovered from COVID-19 were included in the dataset. Where available, HLA class I and class II types were taken from metadata supplied by the sample provider and were not determined by assay-based typing. Samples were obtained from the ongoing ImmuneRACE study (first 160 participants) and from over 1,000 subjects provided by 6 global collaborators. What the study reported, not specific to this receptor: The quantity of clinical and demographic metadata differed by source and by participant and was supplied without curation.

Each collaborating institution followed its own protocols to collect whole blood in K2EDTA tubes. For TCRbeta analysis, collaborator samples were shipped as frozen whole blood, as isolated PBMCs, or as DNA extracted from either sample type. V is reduced by 2 bases and J by 5 bases, leaving a spacing of 9 bases between them. The CDR3 sequence holds 13 residues, the cysteine and phenylalanine included. Kept here is only the CDR3 DNA, which spans 39 bases and is read in frame from base 1. The germline V gene yields SGHTA for CDR1 and FQGNSA for CDR2. TCRbeta CDR3 regions were amplified from genomic DNA using the immunoSEQ Assay, a bias-controlled multiplex PCR. The original pipeline was this. Nucleated cell counts per sample were estimated from amplification of reference gene primers within the assay. Sequence reads were collapsed and filtered to measure the absolute abundance of every unique TCRbeta CDR3 rearrangement. For each sample, productive Simpson clonality was calculated as the square root of Simpson's diversity index across productive rearrangements. As stored in TCRdb, this immuneACCESS dataset retains in-frame rearrangements with V and J assigned. A fraction of the clones does not appear; measured against another copy, unresolved V genes explain less than half of the discrepancy, and the remainder lacks a known reason. From that table come the V and J calls and clone size; the DNA was used to work out D and trimming. The sample table contains fewer than 250,000 clones; only one count was recorded for about 80% of them. The ten largest make up around 2% of the sample.

On this clone: Its antigen specificity is not known. Base qualities are missing; no much larger clone stands one base away.

Sequenced material: peripheral blood. Here the chain combines TRBV7-2 and TRBJ1-1; a tentative D match to TRBD1 spans 5 bases. This clonotype originated in a woman aged 80 or over with acute or convalescent COVID-19. CDR3 sequence: CASSLMGQTEAFF. The DNA reads TGTGCCAGCAGCTTAATGGGGCAGACTGAAGCTTTCTTT.